This TCR beta chain was documented in a study of shared clonotypes between healthy human individuals (dated by TCRdb to 2018 to 2021). The study in broad terms: Two women and a few men aged 18 to 49 years were included in the cohort. To increase sequencing depth and limit assay-specific biases, TCR repertoire library preparation and sequencing were carried out by different laboratories using diverse techniques. For each donor, CD4 naive and CD4 memory were each given three plates, CD8 naive was given two plates, and CD8 memory was given one plate. Leukapheresis yielded between about 0.94 and 8.9 billion PBMCs per donor. Blood TCR repertoires of four to six healthy adults were deeply sequenced to estimate repertoire size and the extent of clonotype sharing between individuals.

The donors were healthy, HIV-negative adults with no recently reported acute infections or vaccinations. Every donor was a Caucasian adult residing in Nashville, Tennessee, USA. CD4+ T cells were enriched by magnetic negative selection; naive cells were then positively selected on CD45RA, and the negative fraction formed the memory subset. Blood was obtained by leukapheresis, after which PBMCs were separated by Ficoll-Histopaque density gradient centrifugation and cryopreserved in liquid nitrogen vapor phase. Purity and quantity of every magnetically sorted T cell population were checked by analytical flow cytometry. Genomic DNA was isolated from each sorted fraction and quantified by UV absorbance on a Nanodrop 2000c. TCR CDR3 regions were amplified from genomic DNA by multiplex PCR using the deep immunoSEQ assay. Extracted genomic DNA from each cell subset was distributed evenly across all wells of several immunoSEQ 96-well plates, and each plate was treated as a replicate. For sorted subsets, around 200 ng genomic DNA, equal to 30,000 to 35,000 T cell genomes, was loaded into each replicate PCR. The purified libraries were quantified using a Qubit 3.0 fluorometer, sized with a Bioanalyzer 2100, and then quantified again using the KAPA Library Quantification kit. Each immunoSEQ 96-well plate was sequenced on its own single-read 150-cycle Illumina NextSeq 550 flow cell. The authors' analysis ran thus. Because the immunoSEQ output included only junctional sequences and no quality scores, the filtering could not be the same as the filtering used for full-length reads. Sequences were annotated with PyIR, a Python wrapper for IgBLAST v1.9, and V/J genes and CDR3 were assigned using IMGT germline references. Reads were filtered out if the reads had weak V/J assignments (E-value above 1e-6), no CDR3, stop codons, out-of-frame junctions, or ambiguous translated residues. V3J clonotypes were defined as sequences sharing an identical inferred V gene, J gene, and CDR3 amino acid sequence. Percentage overlap between repertoires was calculated by dividing the number of shared unique clonotypes by the size of the smaller repertoire. RTK rarefaction, the Chao1 estimator, and Recon v2.1 estimates of unobserved clonotypes were used to assess repertoire richness. For all TCRbeta clonotypes obtained by the gDNA method from four donors, generation probabilities were computed with OLGA. TCRdb obtained this table from immuneACCESS and retained in-frame rearrangements with V and J assigned. These tables miss some clones; where compared with another copy, unresolved V genes account for less than half of the shortfall, and the remainder is unexplained. From that table come the V and J calls and clone size; the DNA was used to work out D and trimming. Counted in this sample were around 2.1 million clones; almost 96% of them appeared once. The ten largest clones add up to less than 0.15% of the sample.

The CDR1 and CDR2 encoded by the germline V gene are SNHLY and FYNNEI. From the cysteine through the phenylalanine, the CDR3 covers 13 amino acids. CDR3 DNA is the only sequence kept; it has 39 bases, read in frame from the first base. V loses 5 bases, J loses 4 bases, and the germline ends lie 9 bases apart. This clone was seen once. Its cognate antigen has yet to be identified. No base-level quality is on record; no much larger clone is a single base apart. Overall study results and their limits: When a few donors were compared, the shared fraction of clonotypes was 5% to 6.5% for naive CD4, 3.5% to 4% for naive CD8, roughly 2.5% for memory CD4, and 0.35% to 0.4% for memory CD8. Because the study included only a small number of donors, the genetic and exposure-history diversity represented was limited. Naive subsets generally had larger estimated clonotype richness than memory subsets. Sampling was limited to blood, and TCR repertoires in tissue likely differ from TCR repertoires in blood. Based on pairwise subsampling, the degree of clonotype sharing among donors was expected to be affected by sequencing depth. Compared with non-shared clonotypes, clonotypes shared by all four sorted-subset donors had higher generation probabilities. Incomplete sequencing was indicated by rarefaction of sorted-subset datasets, despite the large sequencing depth.

Sequenced: naive CD4+ T cells sorted from blood. Explained via the paper, the cell subset or site label denotes: CD45RA+ positively selected. The chain is assembled from TRBV2 and TRBJ1-5; TRBD1 is a weak D gene call, 5 bases matching. The clonotype was recovered from a man aged 18-30 years in good health. The CDR3 protein is CASSRDGNQPQHF. In nucleotides, the sequence is TGTGCCAGCAGTCGGGACGGGAATCAGCCCCAGCATTTT.